The sequence of this T cell receptor (beta chain) was determined in a study of blood T cells in healthy people across ages. Through a sample-barcoded 5' primer and a J-beta primer mix, a second PCR was run for roughly 7 to 11 cycles. Per-sample output comprised a minimum of 2.5 million paired-end reads containing CDR3. TCRdb analysed the 5' RACE reads with MiXCR anew, one entry per CDR3 protein. The repertoire consists of about 780,000 distinct CDR3 sequences, with 46% occurring once and the leading ten covering roughly 18%. The CDR3 runs to 14 residues. Germline loops: CDR1 DFQATT, CDR2 SNEGSKA (reference sequence).

Sequencing was performed on blood. The clonotype comes from an elderly man in good health. V usage is TRBV20-1 and J usage is TRBJ2-3, with TRBD2 matching 14 bases. CDR3 bases: TGCAGAGCGACGACTAGCGGGAGGGGAGATACGCAGTATTTT. As protein: CRATTSGRGDTQYF.